The rows below give T cell receptor beta chains drawn from one sample of a study of response to subunit inactivated influenza vaccine. Using its own MiXCR run on the RT-PCR reads, TCRdb lists one record per CDR3 protein. The sample lists about 620,000 distinct CDR3 sequences, roughly 10% seen once, with around 10% in the top ten. Separately, the same data were catalogued under a study of T cells expressing NK-cell markers.

This specimen was PBMCs from blood, taken on the day of vaccination. The origin of the receptors is a man aged 45-60 years who received an inactivated influenza vaccine. Each CDR3 is given with its conserved first and last residue. A D gene is named only where the DNA matches it firmly. Not every row has a clone size; where given, it reads once, few, many or a size class.

CDR3: CASSFLSEAFF
DNA: TGTGCCAGCAGTTTTTTATCTGAAGCTTTCTTT
J: TRBJ1-1
D: .
V: TRBV12-3/TRBV12-4
size: many

CDR3: CASSVGQKVSYEQYF
DNA: TGTGCCAGCAGCGTAGGACAGAAGGTCTCCTACGAGCAGTACTTC
J: TRBJ2-7
D: .
V: TRBV9
size: few

CDR3: CASSLGLAGGYWGTDTQYF
DNA: TGTGCCAGCAGCTTAGGACTAGCGGGAGGTTATTGGGGCACAGATACGCAGTATTTT
J: TRBJ2-3
D: TRBD2
V: TRBV11-2
size: .

CDR3: CASSRSHRDRYTGELFF
DNA: TGCGCCAGCAGCCGTAGTCACCGGGACAGGTATACCGGGGAGCTGTTTTTT
J: TRBJ2-2
D: TRBD1
V: TRBV4-3
size: many

CDR3: CASSHPLALTYNEQFF
DNA: TGTGCCAGCAGCCACCCACTAGCGCTCACCTACAATGAGCAGTTCTTC
J: TRBJ2-1
D: TRBD2
V: TRBV14
size: .

CDR3: CASSRKTANTEAFF
DNA: TGTGCCAGCAGCCGCAAGACAGCAAACACTGAAGCTTTCTTT
J: TRBJ1-1
D: .
V: TRBV3-1
size: .

CDR3: CASSLSSGTGAYEQYF
DNA: TGTGCCAGCAGCTTATCATCAGGGACAGGGGCCTACGAGCAGTACTTC
J: TRBJ2-7
D: TRBD1
V: TRBV7-2
size: .

CDR3: CASSRQGDVWETQYF
DNA: TGTGCCAGCAGCAGACAGGGCGACGTTTGGGAGACCCAGTACTTC
J: TRBJ2-5
D: TRBD1
V: TRBV6-1
size: .

CDR3: CASSSGPGAEAFF
DNA: TGTGCCAGCAGTTCGGGGCCGGGGGCTGAAGCTTTCTTT
J: TRBJ1-1
D: .
V: TRBV12-3/TRBV12-4
size: few

CDR3: CASSYSRGSMNGELFF
DNA: TGTGCCAGCAGTTACTCGCGCGGGAGTATGAACGGGGAGCTGTTTTTT
J: TRBJ2-2
D: TRBD2
V: TRBV6-5
size: few

CDR3: CASSPYLAGYPNEQFF
DNA: TGTGCCAGCAGCCCGTACCTAGCGGGATATCCCAATGAGCAGTTCTTC
J: TRBJ2-1
D: TRBD2
V: TRBV11-2
size: .

CDR3: CAISEGRESNSPLHF
DNA: TGTGCCATCAGTGAGGGGAGGGAGAGTAATTCACCCCTCCACTTT
J: TRBJ1-6
D: .
V: TRBV10-3
size: .

CDR3: CASSLPTPSNYGYTF
DNA: TGTGCCAGCAGTCTCCCGACACCTTCTAACTATGGCTACACCTTC
J: TRBJ1-2
D: .
V: TRBV28
size: .

CDR3: CASSQELGLAGGTDTQYF
DNA: TGCGCCAGCAGCCAAGAATTGGGCCTAGCGGGAGGCACAGATACGCAGTATTTT
J: TRBJ2-3
D: TRBD2
V: TRBV4-3
size: .

CDR3: CASRMGQAYEQYF
DNA: TGTGCCAGCAGGATGGGACAGGCGTACGAGCAGTACTTC
J: TRBJ2-7
D: TRBD1
V: TRBV12-3/TRBV12-4
size: few

CDR3: CASSPSVGTSFYNEQFF
DNA: TGTGCCAGCTCACCAAGTGTTGGGACTAGCTTCTACAATGAGCAGTTCTTC
J: TRBJ2-1
D: TRBD2
V: TRBV18
size: .

CDR3: CASARGQGFMETQYF
DNA: TGTGCCAGCGCTCGGGGACAGGGCTTCATGGAGACCCAGTACTTC
J: TRBJ2-5
D: TRBD1
V: TRBV6-1
size: many

CDR3: CASSSTSLAGQLNEQFF
DNA: TGTGCCAGCAGCTCCACCTCGCTAGCGGGGCAACTCAATGAGCAGTTCTTC
J: TRBJ2-1
D: TRBD2
V: TRBV5-4
size: many

CDR3: CSARTGGATGELFF
DNA: TGCAGTGCACGGACAGGGGGTGCAACCGGGGAGCTGTTTTTT
J: TRBJ2-2
D: TRBD1
V: TRBV20-1
size: few

CDR3: CASSLFSQDNSPLHF
DNA: TGCGCCAGCAGCTTGTTTTCACAGGATAATTCACCCCTCCACTTT
J: TRBJ1-6
D: .
V: TRBV5-1
size: few

CDR3: CASSPTRLTGGETQYF
DNA: TGTGCCAGCAGTCCTACCCGTTTGACAGGAGGAGAGACCCAGTACTTC
J: TRBJ2-5
D: .
V: TRBV6-2/TRBV6-3
size: few

CDR3: CASSAVRSNTEAFF
DNA: TGTGCCAGCAGTGCGGTAAGGTCGAACACTGAAGCTTTCTTT
J: TRBJ1-1
D: .
V: TRBV2
size: few

CDR3: CASSLDGSALDGTQYF
DNA: TGCGCCAGCAGCTTGGACGGGTCGGCTTTGGATGGGACGCAGTATTTT
J: TRBJ2-3
D: .
V: TRBV5-1
size: .

CDR3: CASSTGTGFSQPQHF
DNA: TGTGCCAGCAGTACCGGGACAGGGTTCTCTCAGCCCCAGCATTTT
J: TRBJ1-5
D: TRBD1
V: TRBV12-3/TRBV12-4
size: .

CDR3: CASTDGGGYYNEQFF
DNA: TGTGCCAGCACCGACGGGGGGGGATACTACAATGAGCAGTTCTTC
J: TRBJ2-1
D: TRBD2
V: TRBV6-2/TRBV6-3
size: few

CDR3: CSGRTSGNIQYF
DNA: TGCAGTGGCAGGACTAGCGGAAACATTCAGTACTTC
J: TRBJ2-4
D: TRBD2
V: TRBV20-1
size: few

CDR3: CASSQEVLGRFTANEQYF
DNA: TGTGCCAGCAGCCAAGAGGTCTTAGGGCGGTTCACGGCCAACGAGCAGTACTTC
J: TRBJ2-7
D: .
V: TRBV3-1
size: .

CDR3: CSAKGLAGYTDTQYF
DNA: TGCAGTGCTAAGGGACTAGCGGGGTACACAGATACGCAGTATTTT
J: TRBJ2-3
D: TRBD2
V: TRBV20-1
size: few

CDR3: CASSLRDLHEQYF
DNA: TGTGCCAGCAGCTTAAGGGACCTACACGAGCAGTACTTC
J: TRBJ2-7
D: .
V: TRBV7-8
size: few

CDR3: CASRPGGSYEQYF
DNA: TGTGCCAGCAGACCCGGGGGCTCCTACGAGCAGTACTTC
J: TRBJ2-7
D: .
V: TRBV25-1
size: many